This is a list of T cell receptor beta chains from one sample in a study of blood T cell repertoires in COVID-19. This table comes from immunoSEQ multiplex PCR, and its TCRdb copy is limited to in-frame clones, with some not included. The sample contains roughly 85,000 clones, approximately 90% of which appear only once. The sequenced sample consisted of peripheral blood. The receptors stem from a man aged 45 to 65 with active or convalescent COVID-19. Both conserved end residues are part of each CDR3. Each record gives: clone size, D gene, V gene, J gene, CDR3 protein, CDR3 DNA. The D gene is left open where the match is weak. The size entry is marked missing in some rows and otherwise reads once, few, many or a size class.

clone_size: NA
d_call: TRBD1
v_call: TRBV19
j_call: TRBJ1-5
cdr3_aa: CASEPRGYSNQPQHF
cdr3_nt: TGTGCCTCGGAGCCCAGGGGGTATAGCAATCAGCCCCAGCATTTT

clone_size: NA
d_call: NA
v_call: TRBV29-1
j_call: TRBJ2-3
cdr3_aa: CSVEPSLGGTQYF
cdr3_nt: TGCAGCGTTGAACCCTCTTTGGGGGGTACGCAGTATTTT

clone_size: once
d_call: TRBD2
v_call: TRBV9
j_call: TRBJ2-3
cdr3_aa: CASSRGLAIYTDTQYF
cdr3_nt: TGTGCCAGCAGCCGAGGACTAGCGATATACACAGATACGCAGTATTTT

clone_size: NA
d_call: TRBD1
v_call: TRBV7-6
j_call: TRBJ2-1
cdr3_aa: CASRPGQHEDEQFF
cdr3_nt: TGTGCCAGCAGGCCGGGACAGCACGAGGATGAGCAGTTCTTC

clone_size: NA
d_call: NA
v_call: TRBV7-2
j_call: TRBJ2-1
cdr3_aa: CASSLERARSYNEQFF
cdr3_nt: TGTGCCAGCAGCTTAGAGAGGGCTAGATCCTACAATGAGCAGTTCTTC

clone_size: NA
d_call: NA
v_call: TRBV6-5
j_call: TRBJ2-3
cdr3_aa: CASSRSALGTDTQYF
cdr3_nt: TGTGCCAGCAGCCGTAGCGCCCTTGGCACAGATACGCAGTATTTT

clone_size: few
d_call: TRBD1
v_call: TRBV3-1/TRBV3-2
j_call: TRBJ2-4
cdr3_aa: CASSQDPPTGLAAKNIQYF
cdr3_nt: TGTGCCAGCAGCCAAGACCCTCCGACAGGGCTAGCTGCCAAAAACATTCAGTACTTC

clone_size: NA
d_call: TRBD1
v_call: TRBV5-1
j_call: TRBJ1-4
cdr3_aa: CASSWGTGGNEKLFF
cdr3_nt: TGCGCCAGCAGCTGGGGGACAGGGGGGAATGAAAAACTGTTTTTT

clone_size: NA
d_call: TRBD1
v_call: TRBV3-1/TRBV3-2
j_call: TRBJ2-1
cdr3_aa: CASSRVLQGAGNEQFF
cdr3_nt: TGTGCCAGCAGCCGCGTCTTACAGGGGGCGGGAAATGAGCAGTTCTTC

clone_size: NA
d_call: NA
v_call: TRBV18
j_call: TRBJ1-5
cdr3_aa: CASSSSPGGNQPQHF
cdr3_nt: TGTGCCAGCTCATCATCTCCGGGGGGCAATCAGCCCCAGCATTTT

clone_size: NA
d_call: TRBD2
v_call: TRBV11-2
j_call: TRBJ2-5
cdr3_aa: CASSFTSGGPYQETQYF
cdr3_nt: TGTGCCAGCAGCTTTACTTCGGGAGGCCCGTACCAAGAGACCCAGTACTTC

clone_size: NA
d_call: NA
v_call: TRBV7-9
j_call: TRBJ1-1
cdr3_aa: CASSLRQSTEAFF
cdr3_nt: TGTGCCAGCAGCTTACGACAGAGCACTGAAGCTTTCTTT

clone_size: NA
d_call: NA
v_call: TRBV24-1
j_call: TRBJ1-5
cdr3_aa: CATGTASNQPQHF
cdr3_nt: TGTGCCACCGGAACAGCTAGCAATCAGCCCCAGCATTTT

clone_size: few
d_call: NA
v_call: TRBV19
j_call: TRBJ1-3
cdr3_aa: CASSLTGAGNTIYF
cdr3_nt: TGTGCCAGTAGTTTAACCGGTGCTGGAAACACCATATATTTT

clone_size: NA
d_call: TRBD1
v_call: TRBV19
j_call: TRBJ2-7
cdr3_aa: CASSLRDSPYEQYF
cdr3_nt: TGTGCCAGTAGTCTCCGGGACAGTCCCTACGAGCAGTACTTC

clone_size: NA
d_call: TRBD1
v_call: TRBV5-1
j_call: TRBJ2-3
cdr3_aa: CASSLVAGTGGTDTQYF
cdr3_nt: TGCGCCAGCAGCTTGGTTGCTGGGACAGGCGGCACAGATACGCAGTATTTT

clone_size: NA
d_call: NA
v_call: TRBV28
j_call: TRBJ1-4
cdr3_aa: CASRPGTPNEKLFF
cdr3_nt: TGTGCCAGCAGACCCGGGACACCTAATGAAAAACTGTTTTTT

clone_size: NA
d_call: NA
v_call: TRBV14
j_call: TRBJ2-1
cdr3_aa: CASSQDLGGIIVDEQFF
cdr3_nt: TGTGCCAGCAGCCAAGATCTGGGGGGTATCATTGTCGATGAGCAGTTCTTC

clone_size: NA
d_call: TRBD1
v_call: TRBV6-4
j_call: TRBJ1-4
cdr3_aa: CASSGTGEPNEKLFF
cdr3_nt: TGTGCCAGCAGCGGGACAGGGGAACCTAATGAAAAACTGTTTTTT

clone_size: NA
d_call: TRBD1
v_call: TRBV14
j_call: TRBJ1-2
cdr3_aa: CASSLTTGSGYTF
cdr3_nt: TGTGCCAGCAGCCTAACGACAGGGTCAGGCTACACCTTC

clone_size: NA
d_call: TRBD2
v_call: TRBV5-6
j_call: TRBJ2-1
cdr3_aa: CASSPWGLAGSNEQFF
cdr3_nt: TGTGCCAGCAGCCCTTGGGGACTAGCGGGAAGTAATGAGCAGTTCTTC

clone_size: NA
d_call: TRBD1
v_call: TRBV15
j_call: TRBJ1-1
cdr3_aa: CATSRGGTGGATEAFF
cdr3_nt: TGTGCCACCAGCAGAGGTGGTACAGGGGGCGCGACTGAAGCTTTCTTT

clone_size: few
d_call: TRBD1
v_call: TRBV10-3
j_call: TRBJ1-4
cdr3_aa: CAISELGTATNEKLFF
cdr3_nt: TGTGCCATCAGTGAGTTAGGGACAGCTACGAATGAAAAACTGTTTTTT

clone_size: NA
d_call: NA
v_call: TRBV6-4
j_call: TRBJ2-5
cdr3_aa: CASSDSAGARQYF
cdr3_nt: TGTGCCAGCAGTGACTCCGCAGGGGCCCGTCAGTACTTC

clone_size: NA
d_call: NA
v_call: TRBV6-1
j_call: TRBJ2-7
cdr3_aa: CASSEVGSAYEQYF
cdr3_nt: TGTGCCAGCAGTGAAGTCGGGAGCGCCTACGAGCAGTACTTC

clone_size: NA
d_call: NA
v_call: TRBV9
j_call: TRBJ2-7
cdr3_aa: CASSVDSHSYEQYF
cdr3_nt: TGTGCCAGCAGCGTCGACAGTCACTCCTACGAGCAGTACTTC

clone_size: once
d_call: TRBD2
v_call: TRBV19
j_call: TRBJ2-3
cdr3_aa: CASTGRGTDTDTQYF
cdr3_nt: TGTGCCAGCACTGGGCGGGGGACCGACACAGATACGCAGTATTTT

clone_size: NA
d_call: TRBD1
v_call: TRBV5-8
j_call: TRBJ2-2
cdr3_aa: CASRTDRGPTGELFF
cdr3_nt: TGTGCCAGCAGGACCGACAGGGGGCCCACCGGGGAGCTGTTTTTT

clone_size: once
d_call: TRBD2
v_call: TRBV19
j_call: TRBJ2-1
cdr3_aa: CASSFGRTDEQFF
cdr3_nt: TGTGCCAGTAGTTTCGGGAGGACGGATGAGCAGTTCTTC

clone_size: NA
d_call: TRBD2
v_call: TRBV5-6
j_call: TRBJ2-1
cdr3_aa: CASSPPGAGLNNEQFF
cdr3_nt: TGTGCCAGCAGCCCGCCGGGAGCGGGACTTAACAATGAGCAGTTCTTC

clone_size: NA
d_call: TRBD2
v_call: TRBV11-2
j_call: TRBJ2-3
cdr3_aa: CASSPFIGGTGTDTQYF
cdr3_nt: TGTGCCAGCAGCCCCTTTATCGGGGGGACCGGGACCGATACGCAGTATTTT

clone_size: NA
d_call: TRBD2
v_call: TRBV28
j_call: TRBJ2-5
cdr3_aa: CASSSGLLAGDGETQYF
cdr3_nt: TGTGCCAGCAGTTCCGGCCTGCTAGCGGGAGATGGGGAGACCCAGTACTTC

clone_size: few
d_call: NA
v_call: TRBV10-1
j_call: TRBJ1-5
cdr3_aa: CASSESGDGNQPQHF
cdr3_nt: TGCGCCAGCAGTGAGTCGGGAGACGGGAATCAGCCCCAGCATTTT

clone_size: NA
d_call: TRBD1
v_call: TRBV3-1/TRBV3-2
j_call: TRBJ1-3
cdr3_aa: CASSPIQGSSGNTIYF
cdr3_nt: TGTGCCAGCAGCCCTATACAGGGGAGCTCTGGAAACACCATATATTTT

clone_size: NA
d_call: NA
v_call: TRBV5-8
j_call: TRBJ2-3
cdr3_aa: CASGGLSGVTDTQYF
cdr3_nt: TGTGCCAGCGGGGGCCTGAGCGGGGTCACAGATACGCAGTATTTT

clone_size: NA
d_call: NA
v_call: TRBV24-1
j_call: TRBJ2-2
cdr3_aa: CATSDPGGRNGELFF
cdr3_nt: TGTGCCACCAGTGACCCGGGGGGCCGAAACGGGGAGCTGTTTTTT

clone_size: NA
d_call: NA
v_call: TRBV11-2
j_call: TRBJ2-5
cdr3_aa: CASSLVAPNQETQYF
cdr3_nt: TGTGCCAGCAGCTTAGTGGCACCGAACCAAGAGACCCAGTACTTC

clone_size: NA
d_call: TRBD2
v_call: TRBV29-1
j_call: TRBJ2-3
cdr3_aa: CSVERQGLAGGGAPDTQYF
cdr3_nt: TGCAGCGTTGAAAGACAGGGACTAGCGGGAGGGGGAGCCCCGGATACGCAGTATTTT

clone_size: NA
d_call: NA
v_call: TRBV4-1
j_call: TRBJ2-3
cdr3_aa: CASSQGTAGPPDTQYF
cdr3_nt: TGCGCCAGCAGCCAAGGGACTGCCGGTCCTCCCGATACGCAGTATTTT

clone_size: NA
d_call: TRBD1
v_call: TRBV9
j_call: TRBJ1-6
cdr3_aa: CASSPGTGNSPLHF
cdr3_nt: TGTGCCAGCAGCCCAGGGACAGGTAATTCACCCCTCCACTTT

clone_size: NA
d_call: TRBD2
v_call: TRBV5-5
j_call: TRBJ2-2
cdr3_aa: CASSSLRTSTGELFF
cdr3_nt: TGTGCCAGCAGCTCCCTCCGGACTAGCACCGGGGAGCTGTTTTTT

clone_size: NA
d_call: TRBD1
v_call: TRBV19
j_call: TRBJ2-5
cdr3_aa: CATGQGSETQYF
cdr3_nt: TGTGCCACTGGACAGGGGTCGGAGACCCAGTACTTC

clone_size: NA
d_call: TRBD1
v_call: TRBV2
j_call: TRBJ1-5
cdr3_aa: CASSEDRGGYSNQPQHF
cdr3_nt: TGTGCCAGCAGTGAAGATCGAGGGGGCTATAGCAATCAGCCCCAGCATTTT

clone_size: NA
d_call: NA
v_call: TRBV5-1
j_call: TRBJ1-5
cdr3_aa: CASSLGGEDQPQHF
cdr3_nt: TGCGCCAGCAGCTTGGGAGGGGAGGATCAGCCCCAGCATTTT

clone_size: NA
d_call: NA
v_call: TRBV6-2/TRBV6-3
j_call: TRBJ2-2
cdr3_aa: CASSRGTPRAGELFF
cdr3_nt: TGTGCCAGCAGCCGCGGGACCCCTCGGGCCGGGGAGCTGTTTTTT

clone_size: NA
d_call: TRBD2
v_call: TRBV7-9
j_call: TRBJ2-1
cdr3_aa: CASSSAFGGSSYNEQFF
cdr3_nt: TGTGCCAGCAGCTCCGCCTTTGGCGGGAGCTCCTACAATGAGCAGTTCTTC

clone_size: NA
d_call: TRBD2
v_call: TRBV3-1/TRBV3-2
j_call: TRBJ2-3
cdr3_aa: CASSHKRGGLTDTQYF
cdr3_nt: TGTGCCAGCAGCCACAAGCGGGGGGGCCTTACAGATACGCAGTATTTT

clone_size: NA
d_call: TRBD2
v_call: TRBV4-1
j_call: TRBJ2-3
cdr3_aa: CASSQEASGGIDTQYF
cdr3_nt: TGCGCCAGCAGCCAAGAAGCTAGCGGGGGGATAGATACGCAGTATTTT

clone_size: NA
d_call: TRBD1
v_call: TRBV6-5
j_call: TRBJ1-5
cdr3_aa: CASREMTGRRQPQHF
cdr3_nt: TGTGCCAGCAGGGAGATGACAGGGAGGCGCCAGCCCCAGCATTTT